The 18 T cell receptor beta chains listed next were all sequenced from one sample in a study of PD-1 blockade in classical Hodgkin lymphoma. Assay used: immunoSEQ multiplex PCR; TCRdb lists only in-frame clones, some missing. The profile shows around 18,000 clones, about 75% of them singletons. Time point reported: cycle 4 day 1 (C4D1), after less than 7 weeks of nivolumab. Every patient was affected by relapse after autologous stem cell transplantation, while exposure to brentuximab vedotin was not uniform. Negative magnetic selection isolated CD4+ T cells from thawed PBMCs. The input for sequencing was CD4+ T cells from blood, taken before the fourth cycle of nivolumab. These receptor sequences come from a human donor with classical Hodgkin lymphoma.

The DNA of the CDR3 is TGTGCCAGCAGCATCTCGGGACTAGCTGTTTACGAGCAGTACTTC. Protein product: CASSISGLAVYEQYF. This chain joins TRBV5-5 and TRBJ2-7, with 9 bases lining up with TRBD2. Germline CDR1 SGHKS, CDR2 YYEKEE (reference sequence). CDR3 size: 15 residues. V lost 4 bases, J lost 4 bases, and 9 bases stayed unmatched.

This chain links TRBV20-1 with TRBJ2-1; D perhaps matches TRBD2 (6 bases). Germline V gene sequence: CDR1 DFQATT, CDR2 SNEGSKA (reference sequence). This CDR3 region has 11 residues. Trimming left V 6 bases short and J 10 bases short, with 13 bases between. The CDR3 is CSASFLAEQFF. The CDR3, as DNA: TGCAGTGCCTCCTTTCTAGCGGAGCAGTTCTTC.

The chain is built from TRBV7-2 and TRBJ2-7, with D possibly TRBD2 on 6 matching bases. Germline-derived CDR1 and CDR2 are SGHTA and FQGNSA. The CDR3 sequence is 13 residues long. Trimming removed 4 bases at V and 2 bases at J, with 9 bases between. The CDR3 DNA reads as TGTGCCAGCAGCTCGGGGGTACCCTACGAGCAGTACTTC. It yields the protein CASSSGVPYEQYF.

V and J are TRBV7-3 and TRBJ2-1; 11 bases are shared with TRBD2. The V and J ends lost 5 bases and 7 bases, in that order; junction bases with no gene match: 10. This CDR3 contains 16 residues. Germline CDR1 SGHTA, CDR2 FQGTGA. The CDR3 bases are TGTGCCAGCAGCCGCGGGACTAGCGGATTTAAGAATGAGCAGTTCTTC. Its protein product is CASSRGTSGFKNEQFF. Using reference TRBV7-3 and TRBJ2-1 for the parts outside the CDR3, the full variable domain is GAGVSQTPSNKVTEKGKYVELRCDPISGHTALYWYRQSLGQGPEFLIYFQGTGAADDSGLPNDRFFAVRPEGSVSTLKIQRTERGDSAVYLCASSRGTSGFKNEQFFGPGTRLTVL.

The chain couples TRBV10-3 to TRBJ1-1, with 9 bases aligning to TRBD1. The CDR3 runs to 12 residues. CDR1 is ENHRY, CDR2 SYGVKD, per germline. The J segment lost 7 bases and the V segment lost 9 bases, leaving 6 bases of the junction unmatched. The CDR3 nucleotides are TGTGCCATGGGGGGGACAGGGTATGAAGCTTTCTTT. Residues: CAMGGTGYEAFF.

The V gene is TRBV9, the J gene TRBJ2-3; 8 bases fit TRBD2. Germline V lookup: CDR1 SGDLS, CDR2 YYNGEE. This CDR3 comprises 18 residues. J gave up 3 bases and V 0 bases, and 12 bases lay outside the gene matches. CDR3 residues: CASSVALSSGRVTDTQYF. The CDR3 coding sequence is TGTGCCAGCAGCGTAGCTCTCTCTAGCGGGCGAGTAACAGATACGCAGTATTTT. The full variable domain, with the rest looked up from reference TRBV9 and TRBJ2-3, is DSGVTQTPKHLITATGQRVTLRCSPRSGDLSVYWYQQSLDQGLQFLIQYYNGEERAKGNILERFSAQQFPDLHSELNLSSLELGDSALYFCASSVALSSGRVTDTQYFGPGTRLTVL.

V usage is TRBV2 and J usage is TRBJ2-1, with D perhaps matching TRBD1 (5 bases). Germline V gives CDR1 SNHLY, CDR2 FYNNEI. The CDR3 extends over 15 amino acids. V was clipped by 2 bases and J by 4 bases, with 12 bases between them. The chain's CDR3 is CASSEQGMFYNEQFF. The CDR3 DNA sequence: TGTGCCAGCAGTGAACAGGGAATGTTTTACAATGAGCAGTTCTTC.

The CDR3 nucleotides are TGTGCCAGCAGGGGGGACTCGGGGAGGCTGAACACTGAAGCTTTCTTT. Amino acid sequence: CASRGDSGRLNTEAFF. The V gene is TRBV2, the J gene TRBJ1-1; D might be TRBD1 (5 bases). The ends were cut back, 6 bases at V and 0 bases at J, with 17 bases in the middle. Germline V CDR1 and CDR2: SNHLY, FYNNEI. CDR3 size: 16 residues.

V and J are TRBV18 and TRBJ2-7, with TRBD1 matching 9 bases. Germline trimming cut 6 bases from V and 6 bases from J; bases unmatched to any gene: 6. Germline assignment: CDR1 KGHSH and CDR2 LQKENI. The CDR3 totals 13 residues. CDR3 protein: CASSPGQGLEQYF. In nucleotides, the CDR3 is TGTGCCAGCTCGCCGGGACAGGGCCTCGAGCAGTACTTC.

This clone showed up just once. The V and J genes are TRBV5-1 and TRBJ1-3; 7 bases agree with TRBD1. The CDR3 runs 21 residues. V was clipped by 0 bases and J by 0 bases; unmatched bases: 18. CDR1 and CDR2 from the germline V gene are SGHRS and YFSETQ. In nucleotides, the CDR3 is TGCGCCAGCAGCTTGGATATCTACGACAGGGATCTACTTGACTCTGGAAACACCATATATTTT. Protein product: CASSLDIYDRDLLDSGNTIYF.

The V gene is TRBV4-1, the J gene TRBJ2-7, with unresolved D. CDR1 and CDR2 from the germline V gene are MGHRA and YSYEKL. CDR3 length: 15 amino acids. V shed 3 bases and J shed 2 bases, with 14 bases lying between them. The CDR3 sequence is CASSHYGTNPYEQYF. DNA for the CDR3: TGCGCCAGCAGCCATTACGGAACGAACCCCTACGAGCAGTACTTC.

This chain's CDR3 is CASTRLESYQPQHF. The CDR3, as DNA: TGTGCCAGCACCAGGTTAGAGTCATATCAGCCCCAGCATTTT. The chain joins TRBV6-1 to TRBJ1-5; D gene ambiguous. Germline CDR1 is MNHNS and CDR2 is SASEGT. The CDR3 runs 14 residues. The germline V and J ends were trimmed by 7 bases and 5 bases, with 15 bases remaining between them.

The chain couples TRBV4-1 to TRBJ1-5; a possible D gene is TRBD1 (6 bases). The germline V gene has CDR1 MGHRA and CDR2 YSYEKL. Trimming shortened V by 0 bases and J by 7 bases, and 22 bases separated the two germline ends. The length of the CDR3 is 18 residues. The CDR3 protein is CASSQDQDPRGTWQPQHF. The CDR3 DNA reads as TGCGCCAGCAGCCAAGATCAAGACCCCAGGGGCACCTGGCAGCCCCAGCATTTT.

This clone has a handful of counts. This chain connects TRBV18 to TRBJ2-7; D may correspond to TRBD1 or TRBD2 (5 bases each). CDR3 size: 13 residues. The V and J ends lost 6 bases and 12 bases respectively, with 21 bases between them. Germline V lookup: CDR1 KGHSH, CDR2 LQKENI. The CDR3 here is CASSGDGVSTPYF. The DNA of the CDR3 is TGTGCCAGCTCCGGGGACGGCGTATCTACGCCGTACTTC.

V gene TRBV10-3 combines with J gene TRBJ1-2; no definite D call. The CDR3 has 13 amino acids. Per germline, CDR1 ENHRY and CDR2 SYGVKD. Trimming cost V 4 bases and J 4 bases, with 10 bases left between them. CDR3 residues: CAISGEGSYGYTF. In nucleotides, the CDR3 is TGTGCCATCAGTGGGGAGGGTAGCTATGGCTACACCTTC.

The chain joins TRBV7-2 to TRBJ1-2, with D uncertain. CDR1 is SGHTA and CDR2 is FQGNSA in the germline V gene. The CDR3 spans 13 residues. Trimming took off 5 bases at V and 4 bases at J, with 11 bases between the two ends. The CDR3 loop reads CASSRGGSYGYTF. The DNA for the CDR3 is TGTGCCAGCAGCCGCGGTGGGAGCTATGGCTACACCTTC. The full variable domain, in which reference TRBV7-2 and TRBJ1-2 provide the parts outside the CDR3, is GAGVSQSPSNKVTEKGKDVELRCDPISGHTALYWYRQSLGQGLEFLIYFQGNSAPDKSGLPSDRFSAERTGGSVSTLTIQRTQQEDSAVYLCASSRGGSYGYTFGSGTRLTVV.

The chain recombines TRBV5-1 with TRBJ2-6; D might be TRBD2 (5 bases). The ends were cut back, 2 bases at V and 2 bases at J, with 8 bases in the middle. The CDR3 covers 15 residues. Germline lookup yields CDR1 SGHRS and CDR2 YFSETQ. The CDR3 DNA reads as TGCGCCAGCAGCTTCGGGGTGGCTGGGGCCAACGTCCTGACTTTC. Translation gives CASSFGVAGANVLTF.

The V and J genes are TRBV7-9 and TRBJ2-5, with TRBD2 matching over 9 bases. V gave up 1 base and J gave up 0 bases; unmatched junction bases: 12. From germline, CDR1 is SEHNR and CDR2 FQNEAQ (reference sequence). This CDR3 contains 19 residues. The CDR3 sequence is CASSLVFWGLASYQETQYF. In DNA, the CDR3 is TGTGCCAGCAGCTTAGTATTTTGGGGACTAGCCTCGTACCAAGAGACCCAGTACTTC.